Below, one T cell receptor beta chain is given with its context. Its specificity is unknown. All patients were untreated before thyroid surgery. TCRdb ran MiXCR on the PCR reads. The table has approximately 20,000 clones, 28% seen once. This CDR3 has 13 residues. Germline CDR1 reads MNHNS; CDR2 reads SASEGT. Trimming left V 7 bases short and J 8 bases short, with 17 bases between. These data come from a study of metastatic and nonmetastatic thyroid tumors. Turning to the study itself: Repertoire data that came from the blood and tumor or nodule tissue of malignant and benign thyroid patients were compared. Notes on the study in general: Within blood and tumor, benign nodules reportedly had significantly lower TCR beta diversity than malignant thyroid tumors did.

The sequenced sample consisted of tumor tissue. The receptor was isolated from a female donor with papillary thyroid cancer or a benign thyroid nodule (not recorded which). Some clones in this sample may be carry-over from other donors' samples. The V gene is TRBV6-1, the J gene TRBJ2-5; D might be TRBD2 (5 bases). CDR3 DNA: TGTGCCAGCATTCATCGGGAAACGGATACCCAGTACTTC. This translates into CASIHRETDTQYF.